The present T cell receptor beta chain was sequenced within a study of PD-1 blockade in classical Hodgkin lymphoma. General study points: According to reports, newly diagnosed patients had lower baseline TCR diversity than healthy donors, and relapsed/refractory patients had lower baseline TCR diversity still.

Profiling relied on immunoSEQ multiplex PCR, and the TCRdb table lists in-frame clones only, not all of them. This sample has some 16,000 clones, with around 84% found just once. Trimming took 5 bases from V and 4 from J; bases not matched to a gene: 4. CDR3 length: 14 residues. CDR1 is MDHEN and CDR2 is SYDVKM in the germline V gene. As to time point: newly diagnosed, previously untreated cHL patient sample. Out of thawed PBMCs, magnetic negative selection purified CD4+ T cells. Comparison relied on PBMCs that came from newly diagnosed, untreated classical Hodgkin lymphoma. In the case of this clone: Its antigen is not identified.

The TCR comes from a human donor with classical Hodgkin lymphoma. The chain combines TRBV28 with TRBJ1-4; 7 bases agree with TRBD1. The sample taken for sequencing was CD4+ T cells from blood. CDR3 amino acids: CASSPRDSNEKLFF. The CDR3 DNA sequence: TGTGCCAGCAGTCCCCGGGACAGTAATGAAAAACTGTTTTTT.